A selection of T cell receptor beta chains follows, all from one sample in a study of T cells after yellow fever vaccination. A single record per CDR3 protein comes from TCRdb applying MiXCR to the 5' RACE reads. The sample yields 80,000 to 100,000 distinct CDR3 sequences, roughly 6% seen once. The sample was CD8+ T cells sorted from PBMCs, taken 10 days after the yellow fever booster vaccination. The receptors originated from a young man who received the YFV17D yellow fever vaccine. Each CDR3 is given with its conserved first and last residue. D genes are given only for firm matches. Clone size appears in some rows only: once, few, many, or a class for an expanded clone.

CASSLAVGQIHTEAFF	TGTGCCAGCAGCTTAGCGGTGGGACAGATACACACTGAAGCTTTCTTT	few	TRBV7-2	TRBJ1-1	16	TRBD1
CASSLRDGVSYEQYF	TGTGCCAGCAGCCTCCGGGACGGAGTCTCCTACGAGCAGTACTTC	few	TRBV14	TRBJ2-7	15	-
CASSLQDRAFGNTIYF	TGTGCCAGCAGCCTACAGGACAGGGCTTTTGGAAACACCATATATTTT	few	TRBV9	TRBJ1-3	16	TRBD1
CASSWGFNYGYTF	TGTGCCAGCAGCTGGGGGTTTAACTATGGCTACACCTTC	few	TRBV7-9	TRBJ1-2	13	-
CASRPTGTGNEKLFF	TGTGCCAGCAGACCCACCGGGACAGGGAATGAAAAACTGTTTTTT	-	TRBV5-4	TRBJ1-4	15	TRBD1
CASSLWSPATEAFF	TGTGCCAGCAGTTTATGGAGCCCTGCCACTGAAGCTTTCTTT	-	TRBV28	TRBJ1-1	14	-
CSASPRQGSNQPQHF	TGCAGTGCTAGCCCCAGACAGGGTAGCAATCAGCCCCAGCATTTT	few	TRBV20-1	TRBJ1-5	15	TRBD1
CASTPGRITDTQYF	TGTGCCAGTACTCCGGGACGTATCACAGATACGCAGTATTTT	-	TRBV6-2/TRBV6-3	TRBJ2-3	14	-
CASSTGTNLPGELFF	TGTGCCAGCAGCACTGGGACTAACCTCCCCGGGGAGCTGTTTTTT	many	TRBV7-9	TRBJ2-2	15	TRBD2
CASSPHYEQYF	TGTGCCAGCAGCCCCCACTACGAGCAGTACTTC	-	TRBV5-5	TRBJ2-7	11	-
CASSPRPGANTEAFF	TGTGCCAGTAGCCCTCGGCCAGGGGCAAACACTGAAGCTTTCTTT	-	TRBV19	TRBJ1-1	15	-
CSARGSLAGNEQFF	TGCAGTGCTAGAGGCTCCCTCGCGGGCAATGAGCAGTTCTTC	many	TRBV20-1	TRBJ2-1	14	-
CSVDGGVYNEQFF	TGCAGCGTTGATGGGGGAGTTTACAATGAGCAGTTCTTC	-	TRBV29-1	TRBJ2-1	13	-
CASSPRTSGVGYSGANVLTF	TGTGCCAGCAGCCCCCGGACTAGCGGGGTAGGTTATTCTGGGGCCAACGTCCTGACTTTC	many	TRBV14	TRBJ2-6	20	TRBD2
CASSQPQNEQFF	TGCGCCAGCAGCCAACCCCAGAATGAGCAGTTCTTC	-	TRBV4-1	TRBJ2-1	12	-
CASSAQGVLNQPQHF	TGCGCCAGCAGCGCACAGGGTGTCTTAAATCAGCCCCAGCATTTT	few	TRBV10-2	TRBJ1-5	15	-
CSARDSLYGYTF	TGCAGTGCCCGGGACAGTCTCTATGGCTACACCTTC	many	TRBV20-1	TRBJ1-2	12	TRBD1
CASSSQSQGNTEAFF	TGCGCCAGCAGCAGCCAATCACAGGGAAACACTGAAGCTTTCTTT	few	TRBV5-1	TRBJ1-1	15	-
CASGFPYNEQFF	TGTGCTAGTGGTTTCCCCTACAATGAGCAGTTCTTC	few	TRBV12-5	TRBJ2-1	12	-
CASSFPSGTGPRNEKLFF	TGTGCCAGCAGTTTCCCCTCCGGGACAGGGCCCCGTAATGAAAAACTGTTTTTT	few	TRBV28	TRBJ1-4	18	TRBD1
CASSTLAGGTGELFF	TGTGCCAGCAGCACCCTAGCGGGGGGCACCGGGGAGCTGTTTTTT	few	TRBV7-2	TRBJ2-2	15	TRBD2
CASSSPGETQYF	TGTGCCAGCAGCTCCCCCGGGGAGACCCAGTACTTC	many	TRBV7-9	TRBJ2-5	12	-
CASSQTGSNEKLFF	TGCGCCAGCAGCCAGACAGGGAGTAATGAAAAACTGTTTTTT	few	TRBV4-1	TRBJ1-4	14	TRBD1
CASSYGQGAYGYTF	TGTGCCAGCAGTTATGGGCAGGGGGCTTATGGCTACACCTTC	-	TRBV6-5	TRBJ1-2	14	TRBD1
CASSRDGTFTEAFF	TGTGCCAGCAGTAGGGACGGTACCTTCACTGAAGCTTTCTTT	few	TRBV12-3/TRBV12-4	TRBJ1-1	14	-
CASSFLLPERGGELFF	TGTGCCAGCAGTTTCCTCCTCCCGGAGCGGGGGGGGGAGCTGTTTTTT	-	TRBV28	TRBJ2-2	16	TRBD2
CASIGTSGGEQFF	TGTGCCAGCATCGGGACTAGCGGGGGTGAGCAGTTCTTC	few	TRBV9	TRBJ2-1	13	TRBD2
CASSHALPGQVDNSPLHF	TGCGCCAGCAGCCATGCACTTCCGGGACAGGTTGATAATTCACCCCTCCACTTT	-	TRBV4-3	TRBJ1-6	18	TRBD1
CASIPGQEFFGYTF	TGTGCCAGCATTCCGGGACAGGAGTTCTTTGGCTACACCTTC	few	TRBV6-2/TRBV6-3	TRBJ1-2	14	TRBD1
CASSESSQETQYF	TGCGCCAGCAGTGAGTCGTCACAAGAGACCCAGTACTTC	-	TRBV10-1	TRBJ2-5	13	-
CASSIPAVSGSRTSYNEQFF	TGTGCCAGTAGTATCCCCGCCGTTTCAGGGAGTAGAACCTCCTACAATGAGCAGTTCTTC	-	TRBV19	TRBJ2-1	20	-
CASSQDNSLADTQYF	TGCGCCAGCAGCCAAGACAACAGTTTGGCAGATACGCAGTATTTT	-	TRBV4-1	TRBJ2-3	15	-
CASSDRKGGAGDYEQYF	TGCGCCAGCTCCGACAGGAAAGGGGGCGCCGGGGACTACGAGCAGTACTTC	few	TRBV5-1	TRBJ2-7	17	TRBD1
CSARDLRQAEETQYF	TGCAGTGCTAGAGATCTGAGGCAGGCCGAAGAGACCCAGTACTTC	-	TRBV20-1	TRBJ2-5	15	-
CASRKRITDTQYF	TGTGCCAGCAGAAAGCGGATCACAGATACGCAGTATTTT	-	TRBV6-5	TRBJ2-3	13	-
CASSNGVQETQYF	TGTGCCAGCAGCAATGGGGTTCAAGAGACCCAGTACTTC	few	TRBV12-3/TRBV12-4	TRBJ2-5	13	-
CASSLGAGGIPEQYF	TGTGCCAGCAGCTTAGGAGCGGGAGGGATTCCCGAGCAGTACTTC	few	TRBV11-3	TRBJ2-7	15	TRBD2
CASSPDGPNQPQHF	TGTGCCAGCAGCCCGGACGGCCCCAATCAGCCCCAGCATTTT	few	TRBV12-3/TRBV12-4	TRBJ1-5	14	-
CAYPVGGLMDGYTF	TGCGCCTATCCTGTGGGGGGGCTAATGGATGGCTACACCTTC	few	TRBV10-1	TRBJ1-2	14	-
CASSLTGGSGNEQFF	TGTGCCAGCAGCCTAACAGGGGGCTCGGGCAATGAGCAGTTCTTC	many	TRBV6-5	TRBJ2-1	15	TRBD1
CASSLSRESNQPQHF	TGTGCCAGCAGCTTATCGAGGGAGAGCAATCAGCCCCAGCATTTT	few	TRBV5-6	TRBJ1-5	15	-
CASGSPGQETQYF	TGTGCCAGCGGGAGTCCGGGGCAAGAGACCCAGTACTTC	few	TRBV7-6	TRBJ2-5	13	-
CASSFYPGDGGNAGELFF	TGTGCCAGCAGTTTCTATCCGGGGGATGGGGGGAACGCCGGGGAGCTGTTTTTT	-	TRBV28	TRBJ2-2	18	-
CASMGQETQYF	TGTGCCAGCATGGGCCAAGAGACCCAGTACTTC	many	TRBV9	TRBJ2-5	11	-
CASSQDGVNEQYF	TGCGCCAGCAGCCAAGATGGGGTGAACGAGCAGTACTTC	many	TRBV4-3	TRBJ2-7	13	-
CASSATASPDTQYF	TGTGCCAGCAGCGCCACGGCTTCGCCAGATACGCAGTATTTT	-	TRBV9	TRBJ2-3	14	-
CASSPWTSGGAIEQFF	TGTGCCAGCAGCCCCTGGACTAGCGGGGGGGCGATTGAGCAGTTCTTC	few	TRBV9	TRBJ2-1	16	TRBD2
CASSLFRQGASGQPQHF	TGTGCCAGCAGCTTGTTCCGACAGGGGGCAAGTGGACAGCCCCAGCATTTT	few	TRBV5-5	TRBJ1-5	17	TRBD1
CASSLDEGDEQYF	TGTGCCAGCAGTTTGGATGAGGGGGACGAGCAGTACTTC	few	TRBV12-3/TRBV12-4	TRBJ2-7	13	-
CASRRVWGTNTDTQYF	TGTGCCAGCAGACGGGTCTGGGGGACCAACACAGATACGCAGTATTTT	-	TRBV27	TRBJ2-3	16	-
CAISESKGFTGELFF	TGTGCCATCAGTGAGTCTAAGGGTTTCACCGGGGAGCTGTTTTTT	-	TRBV10-3	TRBJ2-2	15	-
CSASGAPKETQYF	TGCAGTGCATCCGGGGCCCCAAAAGAGACCCAGTACTTC	-	TRBV20-1	TRBJ2-5	13	-
CASSLIYNEQFF	TGTGCCAGCAGCTTAATCTACAATGAGCAGTTCTTC	-	TRBV13	TRBJ2-1	12	-
CASTPGTSNEKLFF	TGTGCCAGCACCCCAGGGACCAGTAATGAAAAACTGTTTTTT	many	TRBV12-3/TRBV12-4	TRBJ1-4	14	-
CASSLSVAGTDTQYF	TGTGCCAGCAGTTTATCAGTAGCGGGAACAGATACGCAGTATTTT	many	TRBV12-3/TRBV12-4	TRBJ2-3	15	TRBD2
CASSQSLTWDEQFF	TGTGCCAGCAGCCAAAGCCTAACCTGGGATGAGCAGTTCTTC	many	TRBV3-1	TRBJ2-1	14	-
CASSQDSQGKVTGELFF	TGTGCCAGCAGCCAAGACTCACAGGGGAAAGTCACCGGGGAGCTGTTTTTT	-	TRBV4-2	TRBJ2-2	17	TRBD1